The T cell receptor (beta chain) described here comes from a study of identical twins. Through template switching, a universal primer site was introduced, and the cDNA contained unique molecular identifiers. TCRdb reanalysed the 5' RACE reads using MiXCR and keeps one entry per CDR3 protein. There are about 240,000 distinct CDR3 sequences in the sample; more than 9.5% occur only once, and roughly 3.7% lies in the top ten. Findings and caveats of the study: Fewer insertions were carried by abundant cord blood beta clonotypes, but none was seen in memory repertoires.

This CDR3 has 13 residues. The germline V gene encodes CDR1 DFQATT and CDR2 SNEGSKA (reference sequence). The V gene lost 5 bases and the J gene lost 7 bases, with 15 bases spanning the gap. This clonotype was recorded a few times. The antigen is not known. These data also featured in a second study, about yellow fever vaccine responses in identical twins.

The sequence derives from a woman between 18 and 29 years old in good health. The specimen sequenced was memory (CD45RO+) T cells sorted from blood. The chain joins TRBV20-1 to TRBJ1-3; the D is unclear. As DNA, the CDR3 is TGCAGTGCTTCAGGACCGGCGGGGAACACCATATATTTT. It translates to CSASGPAGNTIYF.